Listed below are T cell receptor beta chains from one sample, sequenced in a study of yellow fever vaccine responses in identical twins. TCRdb used MiXCR to reprocess the RT-PCR reads, holding one entry per CDR3 protein. The sample records about 23,000 distinct CDR3 sequences, around 77% being singletons. Here the sequenced sample was T cells from blood (PBMCs), unsorted or a sorted subset (not recorded which), taken before or after yellow fever vaccination (not recorded which). The receptors stem from a woman younger than 30 who received the yellow fever vaccine. Each CDR3 is given with its conserved first and last residue. Each record gives: D gene, clone size, V gene, J gene, CDR3 protein, CDR3 DNA. A D gene is named only where the DNA matches it firmly. Size is omitted from some rows. Given values are once, few, many or a class for expanded clones.

d_call: TRBD1; clone_size: once; v_call: TRBV29-1; j_call: TRBJ1-5; cdr3_aa: CSVDGTGDQPQHF; cdr3_nt: TGCAGCGTTGATGGGACAGGGGATCAGCCCCAGCATTTT
d_call: -; clone_size: few; v_call: TRBV10-3; j_call: TRBJ1-2; cdr3_aa: CAISDWDKPNYGYTF; cdr3_nt: TGTGCCATCAGTGATTGGGACAAACCTAACTATGGCTACACCTTC
d_call: -; clone_size: -; v_call: TRBV2; j_call: TRBJ1-1; cdr3_aa: CASSEIVGPDTEAFF; cdr3_nt: TGTGCCAGCAGTGAAATCGTGGGGCCGGACACTGAAGCTTTCTTT
d_call: TRBD1; clone_size: -; v_call: TRBV7-9; j_call: TRBJ2-7; cdr3_aa: CASSLSLGQGGYEQYF; cdr3_nt: TGTGCCAGCAGCTTATCTCTGGGACAGGGGGGTTACGAGCAGTACTTC
d_call: -; clone_size: once; v_call: TRBV29-1; j_call: TRBJ2-5; cdr3_aa: CSVEKAPETQYF; cdr3_nt: TGCAGCGTTGAAAAGGCCCCAGAGACCCAGTACTTC
d_call: -; clone_size: -; v_call: TRBV11-1; j_call: TRBJ1-5; cdr3_aa: CASSATGNQPQHF; cdr3_nt: TGTGCCAGCAGCGCCACAGGGAACCAGCCCCAGCATTTT
d_call: -; clone_size: -; v_call: TRBV6-2/TRBV6-3; j_call: TRBJ2-5; cdr3_aa: CASSWGSQETQYF; cdr3_nt: TGTGCCAGCAGTTGGGGATCCCAAGAGACCCAGTACTTC
d_call: -; clone_size: -; v_call: TRBV29-1; j_call: TRBJ2-1; cdr3_aa: CSVDSYNEQFF; cdr3_nt: TGCAGCGTTGATAGCTACAATGAGCAGTTCTTC
d_call: -; clone_size: -; v_call: TRBV3-1; j_call: TRBJ2-7; cdr3_aa: CASSQRGEQYF; cdr3_nt: TGTGCCAGCAGCCAACGGGGTGAGCAGTACTTC
d_call: -; clone_size: -; v_call: TRBV10-3; j_call: TRBJ2-5; cdr3_aa: CAISESTSHERLETQYF; cdr3_nt: TGTGCCATCAGTGAGTCGACAAGCCATGAAAGGTTGGAGACCCAGTACTTC
d_call: -; clone_size: -; v_call: TRBV4-3; j_call: TRBJ2-1; cdr3_aa: CASSQGPRNPGSGDEQFF; cdr3_nt: TGCGCCAGCAGCCAAGGCCCGCGGAATCCCGGGAGTGGGGATGAGCAGTTCTTC
d_call: TRBD2; clone_size: -; v_call: TRBV4-1; j_call: TRBJ2-4; cdr3_aa: CASSLLGGDSKNIQYF; cdr3_nt: TGCGCCAGCAGCCTCCTCGGGGGGGACTCCAAAAACATTCAGTACTTC
d_call: TRBD1; clone_size: -; v_call: TRBV2; j_call: TRBJ2-4; cdr3_aa: CATGQGRNIQYF; cdr3_nt: TGTGCCACCGGACAGGGGAGGAACATTCAGTACTTC
d_call: TRBD1; clone_size: once; v_call: TRBV27; j_call: TRBJ1-6; cdr3_aa: CASRGDSRPSPLHF; cdr3_nt: TGTGCCAGCAGAGGGGACAGTCGTCCCTCACCCCTCCACTTT
d_call: -; clone_size: few; v_call: TRBV18; j_call: TRBJ2-3; cdr3_aa: CASSPPSRSTDTQYF; cdr3_nt: TGTGCCAGCTCACCACCGAGCCGTAGCACAGATACGCAGTATTTT
d_call: -; clone_size: few; v_call: TRBV9; j_call: TRBJ2-3; cdr3_aa: CASSVLTDTQYF; cdr3_nt: TGTGCCAGCAGCGTACTCACAGATACGCAGTATTTT
d_call: -; clone_size: few; v_call: TRBV2; j_call: TRBJ1-1; cdr3_aa: CASSVRPEAFF; cdr3_nt: TGTGCCAGCAGTGTCAGGCCTGAAGCTTTCTTT
d_call: TRBD2; clone_size: -; v_call: TRBV24-1; j_call: TRBJ2-7; cdr3_aa: CATSVLAGAYNEQYF; cdr3_nt: TGTGCCACCAGTGTGCTAGCGGGAGCCTACAATGAGCAGTACTTC
d_call: -; clone_size: -; v_call: TRBV11-1; j_call: TRBJ2-3; cdr3_aa: CASSFEGSPDTQYF; cdr3_nt: TGTGCCAGCAGCTTCGAGGGTTCCCCAGATACGCAGTATTTT
d_call: -; clone_size: -; v_call: TRBV7-8; j_call: TRBJ1-6; cdr3_aa: CASSDRYNSPLHF; cdr3_nt: TGTGCCAGCAGCGACAGATATAATTCACCCCTCCACTTT
d_call: -; clone_size: -; v_call: TRBV18; j_call: TRBJ2-1; cdr3_aa: CASSPPGQNEQFF; cdr3_nt: TGTGCCAGCTCACCACCGGGGCAAAATGAGCAGTTCTTC
d_call: TRBD1; clone_size: -; v_call: TRBV10-3; j_call: TRBJ2-1; cdr3_aa: CAISAGGSYNEQFF; cdr3_nt: TGTGCCATCAGTGCAGGGGGCTCCTACAATGAGCAGTTCTTC
d_call: -; clone_size: once; v_call: TRBV10-3; j_call: TRBJ2-3; cdr3_aa: CAISESHDDTQYF; cdr3_nt: TGTGCCATCAGTGAGTCACACGATGATACGCAGTATTTT
d_call: TRBD2; clone_size: -; v_call: TRBV6-9; j_call: TRBJ2-1; cdr3_aa: CARARRETSGRLPYNEQFF; cdr3_nt: TGTGCCAGAGCACGGCGGGAAACTAGCGGGAGGTTACCCTACAATGAGCAGTTCTTC
d_call: -; clone_size: -; v_call: TRBV4-2; j_call: TRBJ2-7; cdr3_aa: CASSQDRSAWTRIPYEQYF; cdr3_nt: TGTGCCAGCAGCCAAGATAGGTCTGCCTGGACACGGATCCCCTACGAGCAGTACTTC
d_call: TRBD2; clone_size: -; v_call: TRBV3-1; j_call: TRBJ2-4; cdr3_aa: CASSQAQLAGGAKNIQYF; cdr3_nt: TGTGCCAGCAGCCAAGCTCAACTAGCGGGAGGAGCCAAAAACATTCAGTACTTC
d_call: -; clone_size: -; v_call: TRBV5-6; j_call: TRBJ2-1; cdr3_aa: CASSLGPAHEQFF; cdr3_nt: TGTGCCAGCAGCTTGGGGCCCGCCCATGAGCAGTTCTTC
d_call: TRBD2; clone_size: -; v_call: TRBV14; j_call: TRBJ2-1; cdr3_aa: CASSHRPLAGAGNEQFF; cdr3_nt: TGTGCCAGCAGCCACCGACCCCTAGCGGGAGCCGGCAATGAGCAGTTCTTC
d_call: TRBD2; clone_size: once; v_call: TRBV12-3/TRBV12-4; j_call: TRBJ2-3; cdr3_aa: CASSPSGAGTDTQYF; cdr3_nt: TGTGCCAGCAGTCCCAGCGGGGCTGGCACAGATACGCAGTATTTT
d_call: -; clone_size: -; v_call: TRBV7-9; j_call: TRBJ2-6; cdr3_aa: CAEDPGANVLTF; cdr3_nt: TGTGCCGAAGACCCTGGGGCCAACGTCCTGACTTTC
d_call: -; clone_size: -; v_call: TRBV10-3; j_call: TRBJ1-5; cdr3_aa: CAISESRTTGGNQPQHF; cdr3_nt: TGTGCCATCAGTGAGTCGAGAACGACCGGAGGCAATCAGCCCCAGCATTTT
d_call: -; clone_size: once; v_call: TRBV4-3; j_call: TRBJ2-5; cdr3_aa: CASSQEQPYYQETQYF; cdr3_nt: TGCGCCAGCAGCCAGGAACAACCATACTACCAAGAGACCCAGTACTTC
d_call: -; clone_size: -; v_call: TRBV11-1; j_call: TRBJ2-3; cdr3_aa: CASSLANRPTDTQYF; cdr3_nt: TGTGCCAGCAGCTTAGCGAACAGACCCACAGATACGCAGTATTTT
d_call: -; clone_size: -; v_call: TRBV19; j_call: TRBJ1-5; cdr3_aa: CASSIDTETNQPQHF; cdr3_nt: TGTGCCAGTAGTATAGACACGGAAACTAATCAGCCCCAGCATTTT
d_call: -; clone_size: once; v_call: TRBV4-1; j_call: TRBJ2-7; cdr3_aa: CASSQALRGPRDEQYF; cdr3_nt: TGCGCCAGCAGCCAAGCGTTACGGGGTCCTCGGGACGAGCAGTACTTC
d_call: -; clone_size: -; v_call: TRBV29-1; j_call: TRBJ2-7; cdr3_aa: CSVVRDKQYF; cdr3_nt: TGCAGCGTTGTCCGGGACAAGCAGTACTTC
d_call: -; clone_size: -; v_call: TRBV20-1; j_call: TRBJ1-5; cdr3_aa: CSASAGTSSNQPQHF; cdr3_nt: TGCAGTGCTAGCGCTGGGACATCCAGCAATCAGCCCCAGCATTTT
d_call: -; clone_size: -; v_call: TRBV5-1; j_call: TRBJ1-6; cdr3_aa: CASSRGQNSPLHF; cdr3_nt: TGCGCCAGCAGCCGGGGACAAAATTCACCCCTCCACTTT